The 5 T cell receptor beta chains in this list originate from one sample, sequenced in a study of control samples from healthy donors and cancer patients. Profiled with immunoSEQ multiplex PCR; TCRdb holds only in-frame clones, not every one. The data show 100,000 or so clones, around 88% seen once. Sequencing was performed on blood. The receptors here all came from a man aged 25 to 40 in good health.

This chain uses TRBV19 with TRBJ1-3; no clear D. Trimming removed 6 bases at V and 0 bases at J, with 15 bases between. Germline V gene lookup returns CDR1 LNHDA and CDR2 SQIVND (reference sequence). This CDR3 is built from 16 residues. DNA of the CDR3: TGTGCCAGTAGATCCCCCAGTATCGGCTCTGGAAACACCATATATTTT. This translates into CASRSPSIGSGNTIYF.

CDR3 coding DNA: TGTGCCAGTAGTATAGGTACAGGCGGGTCCTACGAGCAGTACTTC. It is translated as CASSIGTGGSYEQYF. This chain joins TRBV19 and TRBJ2-7, with D perhaps being TRBD1 or TRBD2 (5 bases each). Germline V gives CDR1 LNHDA, CDR2 SQIVND (reference sequence). CDR3 length equals 15 residues. Trimming shortened V by 1 base and J by 1 base, and 11 bases separated the two germline ends. Complete variable domain (other parts from reference TRBV19 and TRBJ2-7): DGGITQSPKYLFRKEGQNVTLSCEQNLNHDAMYWYRQDPGQGLRLIYYSQIVNDFQKGDIAEGYSVSREKKESFPLTVTSAQKNPTAFYLCASSIGTGGSYEQYFGPGTRLTVT.

This chain links TRBV24-1 with TRBJ2-1, with D perhaps being TRBD1 or TRBD2 (5 bases each). This CDR3 has 16 amino acids. CDR1 and CDR2 from the germline V gene are KGHDR and SFDVKD. The V end was cut by 4 bases, the J end by 7 bases, with 19 bases between. The CDR3 spells CATSEAEGRGRNEQFF. Here the CDR3 DNA reads TGTGCCACCAGTGAAGCTGAGGGACGGGGAAGGAATGAGCAGTTCTTC.

The rearrangement joins TRBV6-5 to TRBJ2-1, with TRBD2 identical over 10 bases. Losses at the gene ends were 3 bases for V and 8 bases for J; bases not matched to a gene: 7. CDR3 length: 15 residues. Per the germline V gene, CDR1 is MNHEY and CDR2 is SVGAGI. CDR3 residues: CASSYRLAGDDEQFF. CDR3 DNA sequence: TGTGCCAGCAGTTATAGGCTAGCGGGAGACGATGAGCAGTTCTTC.

This rearrangement joins TRBV24-1 to TRBJ1-1; D possibly corresponds to TRBD1 (6 bases). Germline V gene data show CDR1 as KGHDR and CDR2 as SFDVKD. The CDR3 runs 14 residues. Trimming pared 4 bases from V and 5 bases from J, leaving 13 bases between. The CDR3 here is CATSESTGETEAFF. DNA of the CDR3: TGTGCCACCAGTGAATCGACAGGAGAGACTGAAGCTTTCTTT.